These T cell receptor beta chains were read from a single sample in a study of blood T cells in healthy people across ages. MiXCR, applied by TCRdb to the 5' RACE reads, yields one record per CDR3 protein. The sample includes roughly 1,500,000 distinct CDR3 sequences, approximately 32% of them seen just once. Sample: blood. These receptors were taken from a woman aged 25 to 39 in good health. Both conserved end residues are part of each CDR3. D genes are given only for firm matches. The size field is filled for only some rows; it gives once, few, many or a size class.

clone_size: many
v_call: TRBV4-1
j_call: TRBJ2-1
d_call: .
cdr3_aa: CASSQQGWGNEQFF
cdr3_nt: TGCGCCAGCAGCCAACAGGGTTGGGGGAATGAGCAGTTCTTC

clone_size: .
v_call: TRBV12-3/TRBV12-4
j_call: TRBJ2-3
d_call: .
cdr3_aa: CASSFRQTGDTQYF
cdr3_nt: TGTGCCAGCAGTTTCAGGCAGACGGGGGATACGCAGTATTTT

clone_size: .
v_call: TRBV12-3/TRBV12-4
j_call: TRBJ1-6
d_call: .
cdr3_aa: CASSFLGGELESPLHF
cdr3_nt: TGTGCCAGCAGTTTCCTAGGGGGGGAGTTGGAATCACCCCTCCACTTT

clone_size: .
v_call: TRBV7-2
j_call: TRBJ2-5
d_call: .
cdr3_aa: CASSSTGAGKTQYF
cdr3_nt: TGTGCCAGCAGCAGCACGGGGGCCGGGAAGACCCAGTACTTC

clone_size: .
v_call: TRBV24-1
j_call: TRBJ2-1
d_call: TRBD2
cdr3_aa: CATSDSLAGGLSYNEQFF
cdr3_nt: TGTGCCACCAGTGATTCTCTAGCGGGAGGACTCTCCTACAATGAGCAGTTCTTC

clone_size: .
v_call: TRBV6-1
j_call: TRBJ2-1
d_call: .
cdr3_aa: CASKGFTYNEQFF
cdr3_nt: TGTGCCAGCAAAGGATTTACCTACAATGAGCAGTTCTTC

clone_size: .
v_call: TRBV28
j_call: TRBJ2-7
d_call: TRBD1
cdr3_aa: CASHAPGQGAYEQYF
cdr3_nt: TGTGCCAGCCACGCACCGGGACAGGGGGCCTACGAGCAGTACTTC

clone_size: .
v_call: TRBV10-2
j_call: TRBJ1-5
d_call: .
cdr3_aa: CASSEPRDPRGDQPQHF
cdr3_nt: TGCGCCAGCAGTGAGCCTAGGGACCCTCGGGGGGATCAGCCCCAGCATTTT

clone_size: once
v_call: TRBV29-1
j_call: TRBJ2-7
d_call: .
cdr3_aa: CSVEGGTLGSYEQYF
cdr3_nt: TGCAGCGTTGAAGGGGGGACACTTGGGAGCTACGAGCAGTACTTC

clone_size: .
v_call: TRBV4-1
j_call: TRBJ2-2
d_call: .
cdr3_aa: CASSQDPLQIATRELFF
cdr3_nt: TGCGCCAGCAGCCAAGATCCTCTCCAGATAGCTACCCGGGAGCTGTTTTTT

clone_size: .
v_call: TRBV7-3
j_call: TRBJ2-2
d_call: .
cdr3_aa: CASSFSRDTGELFF
cdr3_nt: TGTGCCAGCAGCTTTTCAAGAGACACCGGGGAGCTGTTTTTT

clone_size: few
v_call: TRBV20-1
j_call: TRBJ2-1
d_call: .
cdr3_aa: CSARDQGPGGNEQFF
cdr3_nt: TGCAGTGCTAGAGACCAGGGCCCCGGCGGCAATGAGCAGTTCTTC

clone_size: few
v_call: TRBV20-1
j_call: TRBJ2-3
d_call: TRBD2
cdr3_aa: CSARGERDHPYTQYF
cdr3_nt: TGCAGTGCTAGGGGTGAGCGGGACCACCCCTATACGCAGTATTTT

clone_size: few
v_call: TRBV4-1
j_call: TRBJ2-1
d_call: .
cdr3_aa: CASSQDRASYDEQFF
cdr3_nt: TGCGCCAGCAGCCAAGATAGGGCCAGTTACGATGAGCAGTTCTTC

clone_size: .
v_call: TRBV9
j_call: TRBJ2-7
d_call: .
cdr3_aa: CASSVDIEGSYEQYF
cdr3_nt: TGTGCCAGCAGCGTAGATATAGAGGGATCCTACGAGCAGTACTTC

clone_size: .
v_call: TRBV7-2
j_call: TRBJ2-5
d_call: TRBD2
cdr3_aa: CASSLAVPSLAGETQYF
cdr3_nt: TGTGCCAGCAGCTTAGCAGTTCCGTCGCTAGCGGGAGAGACCCAGTACTTC

clone_size: few
v_call: TRBV6-5
j_call: TRBJ2-1
d_call: .
cdr3_aa: CASIKPGGEQFF
cdr3_nt: TGTGCCAGCATTAAACCCGGGGGCGAGCAGTTCTTC

clone_size: .
v_call: TRBV29-1
j_call: TRBJ2-2
d_call: .
cdr3_aa: CSVESAATGANTGELFF
cdr3_nt: TGCAGCGTTGAATCGGCAGCGACGGGCGCGAACACCGGGGAGCTGTTTTTT

clone_size: .
v_call: TRBV12-3/TRBV12-4
j_call: TRBJ2-7
d_call: TRBD1
cdr3_aa: CASSPRTGGLRPYEQYF
cdr3_nt: TGTGCCAGCAGTCCAAGGACAGGGGGCCTGAGGCCCTACGAGCAGTACTTC

clone_size: many
v_call: TRBV11-2
j_call: TRBJ2-3
d_call: .
cdr3_aa: CASSLGPTDTQYF
cdr3_nt: TGTGCCAGCAGCTTGGGTCCCACAGATACGCAGTATTTT

clone_size: .
v_call: TRBV7-9
j_call: TRBJ2-1
d_call: TRBD2
cdr3_aa: CASSLGGGVFNEQFF
cdr3_nt: TGTGCCAGCAGCTTAGGGGGGGGAGTCTTCAATGAGCAGTTCTTC

clone_size: .
v_call: TRBV29-1
j_call: TRBJ2-1
d_call: .
cdr3_aa: CSVGSYNEQFF
cdr3_nt: TGCAGCGTGGGCTCTTACAATGAGCAGTTCTTC

clone_size: .
v_call: TRBV9
j_call: TRBJ1-2
d_call: .
cdr3_aa: CASSPGDGTYGYTF
cdr3_nt: TGTGCCAGCAGCCCCGGGGACGGAACTTATGGCTACACCTTC

clone_size: .
v_call: TRBV9
j_call: TRBJ2-3
d_call: .
cdr3_aa: CVSSAPPTDTQYF
cdr3_nt: TGTGTCAGCAGCGCCCCCCCCACAGATACGCAGTATTTT

clone_size: many
v_call: TRBV5-6
j_call: TRBJ2-5
d_call: .
cdr3_aa: CASSFGTQETQYF
cdr3_nt: TGTGCCAGCAGTTTTGGAACTCAAGAGACCCAGTACTTC

clone_size: .
v_call: TRBV2
j_call: TRBJ2-1
d_call: TRBD2
cdr3_aa: CASRLRPPAGTSGFYVYNEQFF
cdr3_nt: TGTGCCAGCAGACTACGGCCACCGGCGGGGACTAGCGGTTTTTACGTCTACAATGAGCAGTTCTTC

clone_size: .
v_call: TRBV20-1
j_call: TRBJ2-1
d_call: .
cdr3_aa: CSATQWVTGAFTGNEQFF
cdr3_nt: TGCAGTGCTACGCAATGGGTAACGGGGGCCTTCACGGGGAATGAGCAGTTCTTC

clone_size: .
v_call: TRBV28
j_call: TRBJ2-4
d_call: .
cdr3_aa: CASSLGDTSAKNIQYF
cdr3_nt: TGTGCCAGCAGTTTAGGGGACACTAGTGCCAAAAACATTCAGTACTTC

clone_size: .
v_call: TRBV6-4
j_call: TRBJ1-6
d_call: .
cdr3_aa: CASSETPNSPLHF
cdr3_nt: TGTGCCAGCAGTGAAACCCCCAATTCACCCCTCCACTTT

clone_size: .
v_call: TRBV6-1
j_call: TRBJ2-3
d_call: .
cdr3_aa: CASSVRASVSTDTQYF
cdr3_nt: TGTGCCAGCAGCGTTAGGGCTAGCGTTAGCACAGATACGCAGTATTTT

clone_size: .
v_call: TRBV7-3
j_call: TRBJ2-1
d_call: TRBD2
cdr3_aa: CASSDSGLAYNEQFF
cdr3_nt: TGTGCCAGCAGCGATAGCGGACTAGCCTATAATGAGCAGTTCTTC

clone_size: .
v_call: TRBV11-2
j_call: TRBJ2-7
d_call: TRBD1
cdr3_aa: CASSLVVDRGYEQYF
cdr3_nt: TGTGCCAGCAGCTTAGTAGTGGACAGGGGCTACGAGCAGTACTTC

clone_size: .
v_call: TRBV2
j_call: TRBJ2-7
d_call: TRBD1
cdr3_aa: CASSRRGTGGYEQYF
cdr3_nt: TGTGCCAGCAGCCGAAGAGGGACAGGAGGGTACGAGCAGTACTTC

clone_size: .
v_call: TRBV2
j_call: TRBJ2-7
d_call: .
cdr3_aa: CASRVSGPTVEQYF
cdr3_nt: TGTGCCAGCAGGGTATCCGGGCCTACTGTCGAGCAGTACTTC

clone_size: .
v_call: TRBV24-1
j_call: TRBJ2-1
d_call: TRBD2
cdr3_aa: CATSPTSGQYNEQFF
cdr3_nt: TGTGCCACCAGTCCCACTAGCGGCCAATACAATGAGCAGTTCTTC

clone_size: many
v_call: TRBV27
j_call: TRBJ2-1
d_call: TRBD2
cdr3_aa: CASSSAGGNEQFF
cdr3_nt: TGTGCCAGCAGTTCGGCGGGAGGGAATGAGCAGTTCTTC

clone_size: .
v_call: TRBV9
j_call: TRBJ2-3
d_call: TRBD2
cdr3_aa: CASSPATSGSDTQYF
cdr3_nt: TGTGCCAGCAGCCCTGCGACTAGCGGGTCGGATACGCAGTATTTT

clone_size: few
v_call: TRBV20-1
j_call: TRBJ2-1
d_call: TRBD2
cdr3_aa: CSARDRETSGYNEQFF
cdr3_nt: TGCAGTGCTAGAGATAGGGAGACTAGCGGATACAATGAGCAGTTCTTC

clone_size: .
v_call: TRBV5-1
j_call: TRBJ2-1
d_call: TRBD1
cdr3_aa: CASSLRTGVYNEQFF
cdr3_nt: TGCGCCAGCAGCTTAAGGACAGGGGTCTACAATGAGCAGTTCTTC

clone_size: .
v_call: TRBV5-1
j_call: TRBJ2-7
d_call: TRBD2
cdr3_aa: CASSVFSGISSYEQYF
cdr3_nt: TGCGCCAGCAGCGTGTTTAGCGGGATTAGCTCCTACGAGCAGTACTTC

clone_size: .
v_call: TRBV9
j_call: TRBJ2-2
d_call: .
cdr3_aa: CASSVAASTGELFF
cdr3_nt: TGTGCCAGCAGCGTAGCTGCGTCGACCGGGGAGCTGTTTTTT

clone_size: .
v_call: TRBV20-1
j_call: TRBJ1-2
d_call: .
cdr3_aa: CSARDRLLLYGYTF
cdr3_nt: TGCAGTGCTAGAGACAGACTATTACTCTATGGCTACACCTTC